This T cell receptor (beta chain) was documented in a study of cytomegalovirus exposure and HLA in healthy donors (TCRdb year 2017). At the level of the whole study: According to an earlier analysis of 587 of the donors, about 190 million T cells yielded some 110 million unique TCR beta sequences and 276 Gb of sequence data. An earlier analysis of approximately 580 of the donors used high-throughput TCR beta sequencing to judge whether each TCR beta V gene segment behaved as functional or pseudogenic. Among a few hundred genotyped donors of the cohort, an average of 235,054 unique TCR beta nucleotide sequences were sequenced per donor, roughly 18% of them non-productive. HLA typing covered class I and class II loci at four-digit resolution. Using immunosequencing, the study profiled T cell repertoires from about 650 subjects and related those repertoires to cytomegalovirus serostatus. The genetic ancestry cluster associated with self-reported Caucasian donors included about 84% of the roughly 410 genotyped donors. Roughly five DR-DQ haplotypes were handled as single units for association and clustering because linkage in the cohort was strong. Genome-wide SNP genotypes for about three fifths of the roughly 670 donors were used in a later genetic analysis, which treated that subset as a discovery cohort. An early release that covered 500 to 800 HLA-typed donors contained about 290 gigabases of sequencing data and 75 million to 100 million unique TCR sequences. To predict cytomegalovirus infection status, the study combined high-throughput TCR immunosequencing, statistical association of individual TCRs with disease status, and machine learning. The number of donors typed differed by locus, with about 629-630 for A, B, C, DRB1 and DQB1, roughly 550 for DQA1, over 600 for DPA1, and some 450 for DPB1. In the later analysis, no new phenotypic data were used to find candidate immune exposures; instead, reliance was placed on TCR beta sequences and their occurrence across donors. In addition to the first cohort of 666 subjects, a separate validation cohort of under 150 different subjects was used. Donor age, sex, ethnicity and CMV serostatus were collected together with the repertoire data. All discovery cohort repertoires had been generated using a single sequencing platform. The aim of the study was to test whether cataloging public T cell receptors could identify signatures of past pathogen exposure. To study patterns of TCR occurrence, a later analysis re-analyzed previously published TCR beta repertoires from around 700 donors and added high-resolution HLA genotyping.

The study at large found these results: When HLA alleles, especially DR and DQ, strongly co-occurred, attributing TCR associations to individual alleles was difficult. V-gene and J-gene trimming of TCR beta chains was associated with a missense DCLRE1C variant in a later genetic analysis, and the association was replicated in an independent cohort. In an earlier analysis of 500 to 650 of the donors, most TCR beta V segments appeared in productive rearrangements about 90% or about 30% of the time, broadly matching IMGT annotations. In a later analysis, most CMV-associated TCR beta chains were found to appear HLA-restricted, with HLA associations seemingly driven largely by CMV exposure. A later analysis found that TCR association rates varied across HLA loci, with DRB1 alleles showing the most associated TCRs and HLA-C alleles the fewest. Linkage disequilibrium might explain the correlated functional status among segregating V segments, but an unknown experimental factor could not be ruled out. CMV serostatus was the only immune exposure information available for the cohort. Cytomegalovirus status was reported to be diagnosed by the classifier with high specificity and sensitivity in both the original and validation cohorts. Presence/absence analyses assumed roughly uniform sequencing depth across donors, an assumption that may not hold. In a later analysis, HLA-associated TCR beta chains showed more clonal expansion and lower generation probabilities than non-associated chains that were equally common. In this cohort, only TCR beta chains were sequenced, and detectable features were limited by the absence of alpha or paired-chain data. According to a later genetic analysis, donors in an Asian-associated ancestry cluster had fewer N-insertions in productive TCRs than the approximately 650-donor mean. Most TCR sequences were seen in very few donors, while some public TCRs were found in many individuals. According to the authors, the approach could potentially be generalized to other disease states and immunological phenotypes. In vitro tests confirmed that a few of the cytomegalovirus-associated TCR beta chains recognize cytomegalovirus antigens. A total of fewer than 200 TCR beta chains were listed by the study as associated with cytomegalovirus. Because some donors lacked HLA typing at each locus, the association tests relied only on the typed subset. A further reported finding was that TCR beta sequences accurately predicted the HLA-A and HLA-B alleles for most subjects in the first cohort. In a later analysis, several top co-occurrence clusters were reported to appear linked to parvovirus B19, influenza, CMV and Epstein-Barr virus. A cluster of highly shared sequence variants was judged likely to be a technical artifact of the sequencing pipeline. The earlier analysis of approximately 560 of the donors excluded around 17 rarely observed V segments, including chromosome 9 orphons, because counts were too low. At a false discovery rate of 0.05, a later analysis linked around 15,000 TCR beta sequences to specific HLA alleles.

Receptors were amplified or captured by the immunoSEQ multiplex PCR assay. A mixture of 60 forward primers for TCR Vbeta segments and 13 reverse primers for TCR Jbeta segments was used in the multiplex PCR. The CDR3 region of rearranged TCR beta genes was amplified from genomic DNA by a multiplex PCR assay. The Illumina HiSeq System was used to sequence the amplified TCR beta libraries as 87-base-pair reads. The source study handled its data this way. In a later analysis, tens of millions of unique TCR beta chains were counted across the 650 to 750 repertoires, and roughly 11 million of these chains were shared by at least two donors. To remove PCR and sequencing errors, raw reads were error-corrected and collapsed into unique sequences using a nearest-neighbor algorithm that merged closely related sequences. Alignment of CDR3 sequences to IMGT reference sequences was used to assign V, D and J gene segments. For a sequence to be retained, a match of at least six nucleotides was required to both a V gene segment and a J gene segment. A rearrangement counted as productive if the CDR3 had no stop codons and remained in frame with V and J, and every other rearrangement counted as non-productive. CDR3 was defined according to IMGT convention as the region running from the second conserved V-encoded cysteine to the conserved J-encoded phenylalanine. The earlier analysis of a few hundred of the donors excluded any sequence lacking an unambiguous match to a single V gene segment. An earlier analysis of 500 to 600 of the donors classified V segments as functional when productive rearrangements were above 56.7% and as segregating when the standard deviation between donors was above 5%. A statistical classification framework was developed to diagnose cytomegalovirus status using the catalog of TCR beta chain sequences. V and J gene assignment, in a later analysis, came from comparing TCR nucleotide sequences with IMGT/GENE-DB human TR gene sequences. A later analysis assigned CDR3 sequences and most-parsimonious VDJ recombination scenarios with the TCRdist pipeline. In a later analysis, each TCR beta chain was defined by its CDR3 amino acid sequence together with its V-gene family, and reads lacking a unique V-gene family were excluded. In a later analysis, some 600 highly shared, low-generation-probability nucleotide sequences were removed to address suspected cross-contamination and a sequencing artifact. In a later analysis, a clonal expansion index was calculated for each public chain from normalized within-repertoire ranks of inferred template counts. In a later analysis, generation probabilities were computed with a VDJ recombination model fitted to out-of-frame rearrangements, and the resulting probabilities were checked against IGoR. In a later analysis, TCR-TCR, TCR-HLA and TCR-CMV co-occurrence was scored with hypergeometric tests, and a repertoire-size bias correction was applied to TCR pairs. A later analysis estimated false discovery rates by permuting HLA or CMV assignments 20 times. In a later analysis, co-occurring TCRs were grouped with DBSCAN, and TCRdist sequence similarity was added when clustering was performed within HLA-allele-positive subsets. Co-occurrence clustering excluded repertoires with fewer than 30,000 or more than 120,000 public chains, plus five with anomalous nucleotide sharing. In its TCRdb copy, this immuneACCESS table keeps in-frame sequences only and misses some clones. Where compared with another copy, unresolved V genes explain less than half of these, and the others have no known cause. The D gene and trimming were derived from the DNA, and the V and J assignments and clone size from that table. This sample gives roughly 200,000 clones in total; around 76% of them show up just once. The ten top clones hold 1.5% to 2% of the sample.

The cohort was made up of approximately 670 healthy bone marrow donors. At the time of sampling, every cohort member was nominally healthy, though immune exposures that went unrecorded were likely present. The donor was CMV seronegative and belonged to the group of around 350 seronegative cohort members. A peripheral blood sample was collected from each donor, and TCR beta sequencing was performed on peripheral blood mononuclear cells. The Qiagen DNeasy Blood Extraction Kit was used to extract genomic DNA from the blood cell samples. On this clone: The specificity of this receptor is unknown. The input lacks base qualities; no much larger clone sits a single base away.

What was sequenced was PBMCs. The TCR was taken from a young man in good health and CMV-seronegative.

The DNA sequence is as follows: TGTGCCATCAGTGAAAGAAGCGGCGACACAGATACGCAGTATTTT. Translated, it gives CAISERSGDTDTQYF. The chain couples TRBV10-3 to TRBJ2-3; a weak D assignment points to TRBD2 (5 bases agree). V is cut by 3 bases and J by 2 bases, and the space between the germline ends is 12 bases. Based on the germline V gene, the CDR1 and CDR2 sequences are ENHRY and SYGVKD. The cysteine opens and the phenylalanine closes a CDR3 of 15 amino acids. The entry retains the CDR3 DNA only, 45 bases that are in frame from base 1.